A selection of T cell receptor beta chains follows, all from one sample in a study of cytomegalovirus exposure and HLA in healthy donors. Measured with immunoSEQ multiplex PCR; TCRdb has only the in-frame clones, and not every one. The sample yields about 170,000 clones, 70% to 80% seen once. Sequencing used PBMCs. The receptors were gathered from a female donor in good health and CMV-seronegative. Each CDR3 is given with its conserved first and last residue. D genes are given only for firm matches. The listing skips clone size in some rows; elsewhere it reads once, few, many or a size class.

>TRBV10-3|.|TRBJ2-7|.|17
CAISDPRLAATSYEQYF
TGTGCCATCAGTGACCCCCGTTTAGCGGCGACCTCCTACGAGCAGTACTTC
>TRBV4-3|TRBD2|TRBJ2-5|.|15
CASSPLAGPMETQYF
TGCGCCAGCAGCCCGCTAGCGGGTCCGATGGAGACCCAGTACTTC
>TRBV2|TRBD1|TRBJ2-1|.|15
CASRPTGGTYNEQFF
TGTGCCAGCAGACCGACAGGGGGGACCTACAATGAGCAGTTCTTC
>TRBV7-9|TRBD2|TRBJ2-1|.|14
CASSYSGAGNEQFF
TGTGCCAGCAGCTATAGCGGGGCGGGGAATGAGCAGTTCTTC
>TRBV6-1|.|TRBJ1-5|.|13
CASGGAGNQPQHF
TGTGCCAGCGGGGGGGCTGGCAATCAGCCCCAGCATTTT
>TRBV18|.|TRBJ1-2|.|16
CASSPRTGIANYGYTF
TGTGCCAGCTCACCACGGACGGGAATAGCTAACTATGGCTACACCTTC
>TRBV2|.|TRBJ1-4|.|13
CASSEVQNQKLFF
TGTGCCAGCAGTGAAGTCCAGAATCAAAAACTGTTTTTT
>TRBV28|TRBD2|TRBJ2-3|few|14
CASRSGTSTDTQYF
TGTGCCAGCCGTAGCGGGACTAGCACAGATACGCAGTATTTT
>TRBV7-2|.|TRBJ2-2|.|16
CASSLGVTVNTGELFF
TGTGCCAGCAGCTTAGGCGTTACGGTGAACACCGGGGAGCTGTTTTTT
>TRBV5-6|.|TRBJ2-3|once|15
CASSPGLSSTDTQYF
TGTGCCAGCAGCCCCGGGTTGTCTAGCACAGATACGCAGTATTTT
>TRBV18|TRBD2|TRBJ2-1|few|15
CASSPGGTSYNEQFF
TGTGCCAGCTCACCAGGGGGGACTAGCTACAATGAGCAGTTCTTC
>TRBV7-9|.|TRBJ2-3|.|18
CASSLGSGQGLSTDTQYF
TGTGCCAGCAGCCTAGGGTCTGGTCAGGGGCTTAGCACAGATACGCAGTATTTT
>TRBV4-3|.|TRBJ2-7|.|18
CASSQNPSPQGRSYEQYF
TGCGCCAGCAGCCAAAACCCCTCGCCCCAGGGTAGGTCCTACGAGCAGTACTTC
>TRBV4-3|.|TRBJ2-5|.|12
CASSQDRGTQYF
TGCGCCAGCAGCCAAGATCGGGGGACCCAGTACTTC
>TRBV2|.|TRBJ2-1|.|13
CASTQDIYNEQFF
TGTGCCAGCACCCAAGACATTTACAATGAGCAGTTCTTC
>TRBV7-8|.|TRBJ2-3|.|13
CASRQSVSDTQYF
TGTGCCAGCAGACAGTCCGTCTCAGATACGCAGTATTTT
>TRBV28|TRBD2|TRBJ2-3|.|13
CASLSGSTDTQYF
TGTGCCAGCCTTAGCGGGAGCACAGATACGCAGTATTTT
>TRBV19|TRBD1|TRBJ1-6|.|13
CASKPDREAPLHF
TGTGCCAGTAAGCCCGACAGGGAGGCACCCCTCCACTTT
>TRBV7-3|.|TRBJ2-6|.|20
CASSLTIFEQGISGANVLTF
TGTGCCAGCAGCTTAACTATTTTCGAACAGGGTATCTCTGGGGCCAACGTCCTGACTTTC
>TRBV4-2|TRBD1|TRBJ1-2|.|15
CASSPGQGRGYGYTF
TGTGCCAGCAGCCCTGGACAGGGAAGGGGATATGGCTACACCTTC
>TRBV28|.|TRBJ2-5|.|12
CATGRARETQYF
TGTGCCACCGGGCGGGCGCGAGAGACCCAGTACTTC
>TRBV6-5|TRBD1|TRBJ2-1|.|15
CASSLQGASYNEQFF
TGTGCCAGCAGTTTACAGGGGGCTTCCTACAATGAGCAGTTCTTC